Presented here are 14 T cell receptor beta chains from one specimen sequenced in a study of T cell repertoires in cytomegalovirus infection. TCRdb re-analysed the reads in MiXCR, keeping a single row per CDR3 protein. The table includes 250,000 or so distinct CDR3 sequences, roughly 10% detected once. Specimen: PBMCs. Receptors originate from a human donor in good health (CMV status not recorded). Some clones in this sample may be carry-over from other donors' samples.

V is TRBV11-1 and J is TRBJ1-3; tentatively, D is TRBD1 (6 bases). Germline V gives CDR1 SGHAT, CDR2 FQDESV (reference sequence). Trimming took 3 bases from V and 4 from J, leaving 16 bases between them. The CDR3 is 16 residues long. The CDR3 DNA reads TGTGCCAGCAGCTTCACAGGGACGTCGACGGGAAACACCATATATTTT. This encodes CASSFTGTSTGNTIYF.

J is TRBJ1-2 and V is TRBV6-5, with no clear D. Between the trimmed V and J ends, which lost 7 bases and 7 bases, there was a span of 13 bases. The length of the CDR3 is 12 residues. Germline CDR1 is MNHEY and CDR2 is SVGAGI. The CDR3 sequence is CASTQDVGGYTF. In DNA form, the CDR3 reads TGTGCCAGCACCCAGGATGTTGGTGGCTACACCTTC.

The chain joins TRBV6-2 or TRBV6-3 to TRBJ1-1, with D possibly TRBD1 on 5 matching bases. CDR1 and CDR2 from the germline V gene are MNHEY and SVGEGT. The CDR3 runs 14 residues. V was clipped by 8 bases and J by 0 bases, with 13 bases between them. The CDR3 is CASGATWVNTEAFF. In nucleotides, the CDR3 is TGTGCCAGCGGGGCCACCTGGGTGAACACTGAAGCTTTCTTT.

V and J are TRBV6-5 and TRBJ1-2; 7 bases are a match to TRBD1. From germline, CDR1 is MNHEY and CDR2 SVGAGI. The CDR3 spans 15 residues. V lost 5 bases, J lost 2 bases, and 8 bases stayed unmatched. CDR3 region: CASSPQGKSNYGYTF. CDR3 nucleotides: TGTGCCAGCAGTCCACAGGGGAAGAGCAACTATGGCTACACCTTC.

This clonotype came up many times. The genes are TRBV7-3 and TRBJ1-1; D gene unclear. Trimming left V 3 bases short and J 0 bases short, with 5 bases between. Germline lookup yields CDR1 SGHTA and CDR2 FQGTGA. There are 13 residues in the CDR3. The CDR3 protein is CASSFRMNTEAFF. The CDR3, as DNA: TGTGCCAGCAGCTTCCGGATGAACACTGAAGCTTTCTTT.

By sample fraction, this clonotype is medium-sized. This chain uses TRBV7-8 with TRBJ2-2; D gene uncertain. Deletions cut 3 bases from V and 7 bases from J, with 15 bases between. CDR1 is SGHVS and CDR2 is FQNEAQ in the germline V gene. The CDR3 is 15 residues long. CDR3 DNA sequence: TGTGCCAGCAGCTTGAAACCACAGTCGGTCGGGGAGCTGTTTTTT. It specifies CASSLKPQSVGELFF.

DNA for the CDR3: TGTGCCAGCAGTGAAGGGGCCCGCGGACAGCCCCAGCATTTT. Translating it yields CASSEGARGQPQHF. The V gene is TRBV2, the J gene TRBJ1-5; D remains ambiguous. V shed 1 base and J shed 7 bases, with 11 bases lying between them. The length of the CDR3 is 14 residues. Germline CDR1 and CDR2: SNHLY and FYNNEI. Based on the CDR3 plus reference TRBV2 and TRBJ1-5, the full variable domain is EPEVTQTPSHQVTQMGQEVILRCVPISNHLYFYWYRQILGQKVEFLVSFYNNEISEKSEIFDDQFSVERPDGSNFTLKIRSTKLEDSAMYFCASSEGARGQPQHFGDGTRLSIL.

This clonotype has ten or more counts. The chain couples TRBV12-3 or TRBV12-4 to TRBJ2-1, with no clear D. Trimming shortened V by 5 bases and J by 6 bases, and 11 bases separated the two germline ends. The CDR3 loop spans 13 amino acids. The CDR3 DNA reads as TGTGCCAGCAGTCCCGACTGGGTCAATGAGCAGTTCTTC. This encodes CASSPDWVNEQFF.

This clonotype was seen a few times. The chain couples TRBV3-1 to TRBJ1-1, with TRBD1 as a possible D gene (5 bases). The CDR3 is 16 residues long. Germline V gene lookup returns CDR1 LGHDT and CDR2 YNNKEL (reference sequence). V was pared by 5 bases and J by 1 base, with 17 bases between. The DNA of the CDR3 is TGTGCCAGCAGCTCTCGGGGGATTAAGTCGAACACTGAAGCTTTCTTT. Translation gives CASSSRGIKSNTEAFF.

This sequence joins TRBV7-3 and TRBJ1-6; D perhaps matches TRBD1 (6 bases). With 0 bases removed from V and 5 bases from J, the gap between germline ends came to 14 bases. This CDR3 spans 17 amino acids. Germline V gives CDR1 SGHTA, CDR2 FQGTGA. In DNA, the CDR3 is TGTGCCAGCAGCTTAACGGCCGGGGGCGCGAATAATTCACCCCTCCACTTT. The encoded protein is CASSLTAGGANNSPLHF.

This clonotype was seen many times. The chain links TRBV12-5 to TRBJ2-5, with a possible D match to TRBD2 (5 bases). This CDR3 region has 12 residues. The germline CDR1 and CDR2 sequences are LGHNT and FRNRAP. Trimming removed 6 bases from V and 9 bases from J, with 14 bases in between. The CDR3 spells CASGAISGAQYF. The CDR3 region has the DNA TGTGCTAGTGGAGCCATATCCGGGGCCCAGTACTTC.

This clonotype has at least ten counts. This rearrangement joins TRBV19 to TRBJ2-7; no reliable D call. This CDR3 has 11 residues. In germline, CDR1 is LNHDA, CDR2 SQIVND (reference sequence). V lost 4 bases and J lost 2, with 3 bases in between. As DNA, the CDR3 is TGTGCCAGTAGTACGGCCTACGAGCAGTACTTC. Translation: CASSTAYEQYF.

The table lists this clonotype with many counts. The genes are TRBV7-2 and TRBJ2-2; D gene uncertain. CDR1 is SGHTA and CDR2 is FQGNSA in the germline V gene. V was clipped by 5 bases and J by 7 bases, with 11 bases between them. This CDR3 spans 13 amino acids. Written as DNA, the CDR3 is TGTGCCAGCAGCGGCTCCAATGGCGGGGAGCTGTTTTTT. Translating gives CASSGSNGGELFF.

This clonotype was detected ten times or more. This rearrangement joins TRBV14 to TRBJ2-5; 7 positions match TRBD1. The CDR3 is 16 amino acids. Unmatched junction bases numbered 9, after V lost 4 bases and J lost 1 base. Germline-derived CDR1 and CDR2 are SGHDN and FVKESK. CDR3 loop: CASSRTGTEIQETQYF. The CDR3 DNA is TGTGCCAGCAGCCGAACCGGGACAGAAATCCAAGAGACCCAGTACTTC.